This paragraph covers one T cell receptor beta chain sequence. The antigen is undetermined. This record belongs to a study of OX40 agonist ivuxolimab in advanced cancers. Study context: Patients undergoing dose escalation presented with hepatocellular carcinoma, melanoma, renal cell or head and neck cancer.

Peripheral blood came from all dose cohorts at three timepoints. The V segment lost 4 bases and the J segment 2 bases; nucleotides outside the gene matches: 5. This CDR3 region has 15 residues. Germline V gene sequence: CDR1 LGHNA, CDR2 YNFKEQ. Study-level results: Among the nonresponders, some also had low normalized T-cell clonal expansion.

Sequencing used immunoSEQ multiplex PCR; TCRdb keeps in-frame clones, though not all of them. This table has under 35,000 clones, 65% to 85% appearing once. The sequences come from CD4+ or CD8+ T cells sorted from blood, collected in a trial of the OX40 agonist ivuxolimab. The source of this sequence is an adult with an advanced solid tumor such as melanoma, head and neck, liver or kidney cancer. The chain employs TRBV4-2 and TRBJ2-3; 8 bases fit TRBD2. CDR3 region: CASSRETSATDTQYF. The CDR3 DNA follows: TGTGCCAGCAGCCGAGAGACTAGCGCCACAGATACGCAGTATTTT.